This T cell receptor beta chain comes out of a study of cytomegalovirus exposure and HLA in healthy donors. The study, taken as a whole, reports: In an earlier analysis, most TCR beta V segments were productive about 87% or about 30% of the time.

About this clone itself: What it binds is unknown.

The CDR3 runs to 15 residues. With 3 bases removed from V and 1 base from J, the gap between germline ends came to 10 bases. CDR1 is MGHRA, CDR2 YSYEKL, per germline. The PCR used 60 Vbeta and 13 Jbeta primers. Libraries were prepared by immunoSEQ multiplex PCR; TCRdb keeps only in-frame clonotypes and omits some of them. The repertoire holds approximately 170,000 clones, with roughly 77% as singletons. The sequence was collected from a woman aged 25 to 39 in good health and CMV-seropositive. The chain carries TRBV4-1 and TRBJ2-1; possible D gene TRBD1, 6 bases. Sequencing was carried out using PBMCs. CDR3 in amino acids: CASSHRGRSYNEQFF. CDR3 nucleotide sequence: TGCGCCAGCAGCCACAGGGGTAGATCCTACAATGAGCAGTTCTTC.